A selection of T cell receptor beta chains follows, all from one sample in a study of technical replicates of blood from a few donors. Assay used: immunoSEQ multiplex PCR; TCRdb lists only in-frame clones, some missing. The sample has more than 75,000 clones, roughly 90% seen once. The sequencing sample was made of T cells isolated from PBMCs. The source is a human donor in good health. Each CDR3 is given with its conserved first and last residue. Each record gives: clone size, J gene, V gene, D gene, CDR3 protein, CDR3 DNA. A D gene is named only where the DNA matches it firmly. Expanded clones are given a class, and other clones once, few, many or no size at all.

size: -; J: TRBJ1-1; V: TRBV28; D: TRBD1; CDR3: CASSASRDRAGFWTEAFF; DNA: TGTGCCAGCAGTGCCTCCCGGGACAGGGCGGGATTTTGGACTGAAGCTTTCTTT
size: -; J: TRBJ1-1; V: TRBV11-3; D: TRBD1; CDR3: CASSVGQDLVAFF; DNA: TGTGCCAGCAGCGTGGGACAGGATTTAGTAGCTTTCTTT
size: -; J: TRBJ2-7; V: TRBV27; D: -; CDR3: CASSYITETGPAYEQYF; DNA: TGTGCCAGCAGTTACATCACGGAGACAGGACCCGCCTACGAGCAGTACTTC
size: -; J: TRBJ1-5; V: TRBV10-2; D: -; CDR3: CASTDTPGGQPQHF; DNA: TGCGCCAGCACGGACACCCCGGGCGGCCAGCCCCAGCATTTT
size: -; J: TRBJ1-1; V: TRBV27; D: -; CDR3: CASSLTVEYLNTEAFF; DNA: TGTGCCAGCAGTTTGACAGTGGAGTATTTGAACACTGAAGCTTTCTTT
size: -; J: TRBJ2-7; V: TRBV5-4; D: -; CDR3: CASSLHGGATYEQYF; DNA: TGTGCCAGCAGCTTGCATGGGGGCGCGACCTACGAGCAGTACTTC
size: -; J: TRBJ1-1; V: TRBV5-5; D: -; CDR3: CASSGGTEAFF; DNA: TGTGCCAGCAGCGGGGGGACTGAAGCTTTCTTT
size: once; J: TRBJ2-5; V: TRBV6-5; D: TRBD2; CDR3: CASSSLAGGKETQYF; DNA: TGTGCCAGCAGTTCGTTAGCGGGGGGGAAAGAGACCCAGTACTTC
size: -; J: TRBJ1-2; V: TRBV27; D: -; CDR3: CASSSDKFYGYTF; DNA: TGTGCCAGCAGTTCGGACAAATTCTATGGCTACACCTTC
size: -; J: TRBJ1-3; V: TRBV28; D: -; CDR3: CASSLNRVSGNTIYF; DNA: TGTGCCAGCAGTTTAAACAGGGTCTCTGGAAACACCATATATTTT
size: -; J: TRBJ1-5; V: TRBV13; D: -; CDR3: CASSATTGAHQPQHF; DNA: TGTGCCAGCAGCGCCACCACAGGAGCCCATCAGCCCCAGCATTTT
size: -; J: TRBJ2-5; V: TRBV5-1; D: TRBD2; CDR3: CASSSGLAGPETQYF; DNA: TGCGCCAGCAGCTCCGGACTAGCGGGGCCTGAGACCCAGTACTTC
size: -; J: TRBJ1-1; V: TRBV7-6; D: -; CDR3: CASSLGGGRTEAFF; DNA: TGTGCCAGCAGCTTAGGCGGAGGACGAACTGAAGCTTTCTTT
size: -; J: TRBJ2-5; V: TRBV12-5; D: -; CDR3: CASGLILGSRSETQYF; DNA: TGTGCTAGTGGTTTGATATTGGGGAGCCGTTCTGAGACCCAGTACTTC
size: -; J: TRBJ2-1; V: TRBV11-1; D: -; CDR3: CASSLDGYYNEQFF; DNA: TGTGCCAGCAGCTTAGACGGGTACTACAATGAGCAGTTCTTC
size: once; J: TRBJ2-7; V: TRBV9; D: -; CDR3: CASSDSGGSYEQYF; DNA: TGTGCCAGCAGCGATTCCGGGGGCTCCTACGAGCAGTACTTC
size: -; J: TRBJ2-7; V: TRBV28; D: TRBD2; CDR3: CASSPSPSGGYEQYF; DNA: TGTGCCAGCAGTCCCTCTCCTAGCGGGGGATACGAGCAGTACTTC
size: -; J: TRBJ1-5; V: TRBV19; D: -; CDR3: CASSEDSYQPQHF; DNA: TGTGCCAGTAGTGAGGACAGTTATCAGCCCCAGCATTTT
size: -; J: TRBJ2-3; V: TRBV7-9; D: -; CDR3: CASRSGGRDGYTDTQYF; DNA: TGTGCCAGCAGATCGGGGGGCCGGGACGGGTACACAGATACGCAGTATTTT
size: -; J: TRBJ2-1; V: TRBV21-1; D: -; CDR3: CASSVRGGRTYNEQFF; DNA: TGTGCCAGCAGCGTGCGGGGGGGTAGGACCTACAATGAGCAGTTCTTC
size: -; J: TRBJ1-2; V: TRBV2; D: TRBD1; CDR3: CASSELQGGANYGYTF; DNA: TGTGCCAGCAGTGAACTTCAAGGGGGCGCGAACTATGGCTACACCTTC
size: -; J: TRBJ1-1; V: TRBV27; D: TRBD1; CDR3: CASRDRATTEAFF; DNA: TGTGCCAGTCGGGACAGGGCTACGACTGAAGCTTTCTTT